This T cell receptor (beta chain) was sequenced for a study of tumor-infiltrating lymphocytes in localized non-small cell lung cancer. Overall study results and limits: Technical variation could not be separated from intratumor heterogeneity here. IM1 and IM2 tumors showed no difference in T-cell fraction. Tumors had more T cell infiltration than uninvolved lung, per TCRbeta sequencing and CD3 counts.

Germline CDR1 SNHLY, CDR2 FYNNEI. CDR3 length: 15 residues. V was pared by 7 bases and J by 2 bases, with 14 bases between. Here immunoSEQ multiplex PCR was the method, and the copy in TCRdb shows in-frame clones only, minus some. The table records over 10,000 clones, around 76% of them present only once. Concerning this clone itself: Its target is not known.

The chain joins TRBV2 to TRBJ2-2; D could derive from TRBD1 or TRBD2 (5 bases each). The receptor was isolated from a human donor with non-small cell lung cancer. Sequenced sample: uninvolved lung tissue not adjacent to the tumor. CDR3 amino acids: CASTLGDRNTGELFF. The DNA for the CDR3 is TGTGCCAGCACCCTGGGGGACCGCAACACCGGGGAGCTGTTTTTT.